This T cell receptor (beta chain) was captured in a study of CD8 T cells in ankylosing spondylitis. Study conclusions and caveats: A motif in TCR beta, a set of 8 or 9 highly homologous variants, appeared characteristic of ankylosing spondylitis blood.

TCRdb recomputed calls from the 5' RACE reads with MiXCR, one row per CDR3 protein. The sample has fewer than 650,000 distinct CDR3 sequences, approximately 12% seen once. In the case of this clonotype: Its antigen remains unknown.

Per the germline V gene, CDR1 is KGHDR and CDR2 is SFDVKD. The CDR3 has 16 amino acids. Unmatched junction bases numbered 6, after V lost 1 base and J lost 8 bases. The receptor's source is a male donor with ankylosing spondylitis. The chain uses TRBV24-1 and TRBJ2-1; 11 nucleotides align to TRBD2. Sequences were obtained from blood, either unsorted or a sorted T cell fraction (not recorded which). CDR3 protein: CATSDFETSGSYEQFF. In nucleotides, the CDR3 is TGTGCCACCAGTGATTTTGAAACTAGCGGGAGTTATGAGCAGTTCTTC.